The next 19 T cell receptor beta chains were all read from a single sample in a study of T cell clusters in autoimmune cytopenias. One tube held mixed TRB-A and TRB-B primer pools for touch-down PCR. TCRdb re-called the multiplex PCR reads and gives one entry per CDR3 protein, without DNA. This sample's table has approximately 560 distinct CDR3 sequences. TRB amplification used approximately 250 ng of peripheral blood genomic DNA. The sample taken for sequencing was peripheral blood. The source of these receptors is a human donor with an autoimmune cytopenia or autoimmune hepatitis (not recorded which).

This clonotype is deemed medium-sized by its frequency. The CDR3: CSAAGTSYNEQFF. The gene calls are TRBV20-1 and TRBJ2-1; the TCRdb call, TRBD1, lacks DNA for checking. This CDR3 region has 13 residues. Germline assignment: CDR1 DFQATT and CDR2 SNEGSKA (reference sequence).

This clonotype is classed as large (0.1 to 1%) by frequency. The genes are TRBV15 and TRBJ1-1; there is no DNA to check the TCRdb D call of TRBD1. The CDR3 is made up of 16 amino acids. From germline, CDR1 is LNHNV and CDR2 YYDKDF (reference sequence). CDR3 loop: CATSRGGAGGRTEAFF.

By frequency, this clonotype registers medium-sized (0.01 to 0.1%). The CDR3 is CASSLGPDRGLGETQYF. The chain has TRBV7-9 and TRBJ2-5; TCRdb reports TRBD1, a call that lacks DNA to check it against. The CDR3 extends over 17 amino acids. Per the germline V gene, CDR1 is SEHNR and CDR2 is FQNEAQ (reference sequence).

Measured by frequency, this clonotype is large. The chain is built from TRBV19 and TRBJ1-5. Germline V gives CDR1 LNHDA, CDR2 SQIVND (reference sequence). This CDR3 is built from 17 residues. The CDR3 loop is CASSMIGDSYSNQPQHF.

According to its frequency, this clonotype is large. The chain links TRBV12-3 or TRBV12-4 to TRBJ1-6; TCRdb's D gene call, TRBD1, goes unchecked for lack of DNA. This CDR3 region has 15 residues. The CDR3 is CASTAGGTWNSPLHF.

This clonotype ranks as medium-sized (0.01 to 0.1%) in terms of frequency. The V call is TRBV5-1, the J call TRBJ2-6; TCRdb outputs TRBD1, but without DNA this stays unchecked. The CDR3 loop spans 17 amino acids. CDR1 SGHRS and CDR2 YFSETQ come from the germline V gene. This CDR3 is CASSTGQGWSGANVLTF.

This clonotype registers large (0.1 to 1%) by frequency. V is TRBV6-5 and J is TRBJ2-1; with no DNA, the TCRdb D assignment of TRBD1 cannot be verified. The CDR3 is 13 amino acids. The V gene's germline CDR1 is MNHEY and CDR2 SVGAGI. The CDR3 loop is CASSYSRDPEQFF.

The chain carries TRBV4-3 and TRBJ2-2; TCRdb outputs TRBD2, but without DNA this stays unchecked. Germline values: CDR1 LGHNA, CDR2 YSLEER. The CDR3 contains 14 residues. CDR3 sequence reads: CASSQRGLVGELFF.

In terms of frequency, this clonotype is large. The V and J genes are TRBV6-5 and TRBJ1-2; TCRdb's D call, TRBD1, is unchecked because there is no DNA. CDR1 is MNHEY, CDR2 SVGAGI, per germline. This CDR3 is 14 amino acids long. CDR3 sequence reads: CASTRDRGNYGYTF.

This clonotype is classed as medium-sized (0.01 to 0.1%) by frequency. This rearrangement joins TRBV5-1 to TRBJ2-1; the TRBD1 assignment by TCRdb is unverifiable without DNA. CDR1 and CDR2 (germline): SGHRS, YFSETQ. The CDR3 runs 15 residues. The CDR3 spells CASSLSGTRQSEQFF.

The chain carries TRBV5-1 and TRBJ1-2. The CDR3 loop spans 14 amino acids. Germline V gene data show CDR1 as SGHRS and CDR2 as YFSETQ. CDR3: CASSLGAFLFGYTF.

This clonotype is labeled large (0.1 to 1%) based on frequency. CDR3 loop: CASSSAPLGQQYGYTF. The rearrangement links TRBV5-5 to TRBJ1-2; TCRdb's D call of TRBD1 is untestable without DNA. Germline V gives CDR1 SGHKS, CDR2 YYEKEE (reference sequence). The CDR3 covers 16 residues.

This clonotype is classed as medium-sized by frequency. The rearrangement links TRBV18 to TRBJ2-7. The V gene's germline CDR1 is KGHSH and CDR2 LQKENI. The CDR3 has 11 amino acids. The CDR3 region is CASSPGYEQYF.

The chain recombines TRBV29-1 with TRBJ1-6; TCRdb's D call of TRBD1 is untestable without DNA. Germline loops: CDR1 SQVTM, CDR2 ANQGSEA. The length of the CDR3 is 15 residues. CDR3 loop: CSVEAHGQGTSPLHF.

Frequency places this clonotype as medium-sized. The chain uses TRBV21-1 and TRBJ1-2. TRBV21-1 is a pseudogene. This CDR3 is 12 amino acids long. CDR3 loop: CASRTWDRLGTF.

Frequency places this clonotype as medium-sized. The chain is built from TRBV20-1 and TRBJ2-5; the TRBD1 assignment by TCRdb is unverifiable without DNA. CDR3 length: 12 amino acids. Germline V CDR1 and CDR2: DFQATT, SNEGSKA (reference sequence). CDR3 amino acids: CSAPGTPETQYF.

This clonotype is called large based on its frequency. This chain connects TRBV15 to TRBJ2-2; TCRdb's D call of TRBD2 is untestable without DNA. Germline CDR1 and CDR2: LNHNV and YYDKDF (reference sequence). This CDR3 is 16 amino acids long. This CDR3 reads CATSRELRGDTGELFF.

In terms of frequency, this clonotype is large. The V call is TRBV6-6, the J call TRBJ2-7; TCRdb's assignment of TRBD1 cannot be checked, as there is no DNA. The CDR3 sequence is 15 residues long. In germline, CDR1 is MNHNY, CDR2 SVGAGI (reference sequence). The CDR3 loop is CASSYAGGRSYEQYF.

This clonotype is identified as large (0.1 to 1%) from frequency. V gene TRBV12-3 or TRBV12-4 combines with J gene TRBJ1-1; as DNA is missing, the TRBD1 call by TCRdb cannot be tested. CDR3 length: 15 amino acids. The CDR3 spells CASSRGQGMNTEAFF.